This T cell receptor (beta chain) came from a study of blood T cells in healthy people across ages. The ends were cut back, 3 bases at V and 0 bases at J, with 23 bases in the middle. This CDR3 region has 18 residues. From germline, CDR1 is DFQATT and CDR2 SNEGSKA (reference sequence). With a J-beta primer mix and a sample-barcoded 5' primer, a second PCR ran about 6 to 11 cycles. TCRdb passed the 5' RACE reads through MiXCR, listing each CDR3 protein once. The sample has some 1.4 million distinct CDR3 sequences, around two fifths seen once. What was sequenced was blood. This receptor was obtained from a woman younger than 30 in good health. The J gene is TRBJ2-5, the V gene TRBV20-1; D assignment may be TRBD1 or TRBD2 (6 bases each). CDR3 protein: CSASNSGALYLYQETQYF. CDR3 sequence (DNA): TGCAGTGCTAGTAACTCGGGGGCCCTCTACCTCTACCAAGAGACCCAGTACTTC.